This T cell receptor beta chain stems from a study of T cells in Graves' hyperthyroidism and ophthalmopathy. Study-wide findings and caveats: A 13 V-J model separated ophthalmopathy from stable hyperthyroidism.

Patients counted as stable if ophthalmopathy did not develop within 18 months. Hyperthyroidism had been newly diagnosed in patients aged 18 to 65, and its duration was under 2 months. The PBMCs were taken from less than 11 ml of fresh peripheral blood. Of note for this clonotype: What it binds is not known.

Authors of the study amplified TCR beta CDR3 regions from RNA transcripts. RT-PCR in the first round (using the HTBI primer set) targeted the TCR CDR3. Via MiXCR, TCRdb re-called the multiplex PCR reads, giving one row per CDR3 protein. This sample carries approximately 640,000 distinct CDR3 sequences, about 17% of them seen once, and the ten largest clones take approximately 3.8%. Trimming stripped 7 bases from V and 0 bases from J, with 14 bases between. The germline gives CDR1 SGDLS, CDR2 YYNGEE. The length of the CDR3 is 15 residues. The source is a woman aged 25 to 39 with Graves' hyperthyroidism. Specimen: blood. The chain is built from TRBV9 and TRBJ1-5, with D possibly matching TRBD1 (6 bases). The CDR3 DNA is TGTGCCAGCTTCCCGGGACAATATAGCAATCAGCCCCAGCATTTT. It codes for CASFPGQYSNQPQHF.